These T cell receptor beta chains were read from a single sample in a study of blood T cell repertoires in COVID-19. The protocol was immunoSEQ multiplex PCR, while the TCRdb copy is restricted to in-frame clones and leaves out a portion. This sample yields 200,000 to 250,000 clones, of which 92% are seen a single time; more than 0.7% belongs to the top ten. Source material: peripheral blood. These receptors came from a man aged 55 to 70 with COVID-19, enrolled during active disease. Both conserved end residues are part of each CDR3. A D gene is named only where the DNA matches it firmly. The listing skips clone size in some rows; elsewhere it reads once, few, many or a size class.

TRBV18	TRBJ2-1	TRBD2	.	CASSPQLAGGEEQFF	TGTGCCAGCTCACCACAACTAGCGGGAGGGGAGGAGCAGTTCTTC
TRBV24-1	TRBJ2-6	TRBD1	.	CATSDRTGPGGANVLTF	TGTGCCACCAGTGATAGGACAGGGCCAGGAGGGGCCAACGTCCTGACTTTC
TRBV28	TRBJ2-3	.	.	CASNPAPVSQGREDLTDTQYF	TGTGCCAGCAACCCAGCACCGGTTTCCCAGGGAAGGGAAGATCTCACAGATACGCAGTATTTT
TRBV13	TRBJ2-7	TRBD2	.	CASTLTSGRPWRTDEQYF	TGTGCCAGCACCCTGACTAGCGGGAGGCCCTGGAGAACGGACGAGCAGTACTTC
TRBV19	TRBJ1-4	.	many	CASSHSATNEKLFF	TGTGCCAGTAGCCACAGTGCAACTAATGAAAAACTGTTTTTT
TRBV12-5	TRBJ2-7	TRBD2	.	CASGLPSSWTSGGTDSYEQYF	TGTGCTAGTGGTTTGCCAAGCTCGTGGACTAGCGGGGGCACAGACTCCTACGAGCAGTACTTC
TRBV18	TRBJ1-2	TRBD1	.	CASSPTGTYGYTF	TGTGCCAGCTCACCGACAGGGACCTATGGCTACACCTTC
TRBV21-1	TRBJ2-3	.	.	CASSKALGGGRDTDTQYF	TGTGCCAGCAGCAAAGCGCTCGGCGGGGGTCGGGACACAGATACGCAGTATTTT
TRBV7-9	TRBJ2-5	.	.	CASSLEGRGTQYF	TGTGCCAGCAGCTTAGAAGGCAGGGGAACCCAGTACTTC
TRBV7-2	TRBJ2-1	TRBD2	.	CASSLVKSGGLYNEQFF	TGTGCCAGCAGCTTAGTCAAGAGCGGGGGCTTGTACAATGAGCAGTTCTTC
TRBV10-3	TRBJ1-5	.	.	CATLETLNQPQHF	TGTGCCACACTCGAGACACTCAATCAGCCCCAGCATTTT
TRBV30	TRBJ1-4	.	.	CAWSFQTSSNEKLFF	TGTGCCTGGAGTTTCCAGACATCTTCTAATGAAAAACTGTTTTTT
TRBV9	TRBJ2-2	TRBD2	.	CASSVLAGPNTGELFF	TGTGCCAGCAGCGTCCTAGCGGGCCCGAACACCGGGGAGCTGTTTTTT
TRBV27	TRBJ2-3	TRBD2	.	CASSLTRAGGKDTQYF	TGTGCCAGCAGTTTAACTCGGGCGGGGGGGAAAGATACGCAGTATTTT
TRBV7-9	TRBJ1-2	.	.	CASSLENSPYGYTF	TGTGCCAGCAGCTTAGAGAACAGTCCCTATGGCTACACCTTC
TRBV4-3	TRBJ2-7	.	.	CASSLRQGRAYEQYF	TGCGCCAGCAGCCTTAGACAGGGGAGGGCCTACGAGCAGTACTTC
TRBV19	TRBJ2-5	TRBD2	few	CASSSPRGGREPRETQYF	TGTGCCAGTAGTTCCCCCCGCGGGGGGCGGGAACCCCGAGAGACCCAGTACTTC
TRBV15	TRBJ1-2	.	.	CATMARAGGYTF	TGTGCCACCATGGCCAGGGCAGGGGGCTACACCTTC
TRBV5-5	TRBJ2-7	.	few	CASSLERLRYEQYF	TGTGCCAGCAGCTTGGAGCGATTACGGTACGAGCAGTACTTC
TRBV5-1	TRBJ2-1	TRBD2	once	CASSLTSGYNEQFF	TGCGCCAGCAGCTTGACTAGCGGCTACAATGAGCAGTTCTTC
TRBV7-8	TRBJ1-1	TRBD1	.	CASSAQQGAGNTEAFF	TGTGCCAGCAGCGCCCAACAGGGGGCGGGGAACACTGAAGCTTTCTTT
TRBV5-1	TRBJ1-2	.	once	CASSETEPPFYGYTF	TGCGCCAGCAGCGAGACAGAACCACCCTTCTATGGCTACACCTTC
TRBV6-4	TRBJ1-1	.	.	CASRTDRNTEAFF	TGTGCCAGCAGGACGGACAGGAACACTGAAGCTTTCTTT
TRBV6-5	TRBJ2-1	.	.	CASSYSTSAQFF	TGTGCCAGCAGTTACTCGACTAGTGCACAGTTCTTC